Shown below are 2 T cell receptor beta chains from a single sample sequenced in a study of T-cell memory formation after mild COVID-19 (dated by TCRdb to the early 2020s). The receptor library was made with 5' RACE. Sequencing relied on an Illumina NovaSeq 6000. TCRdb reran the public reads through fastp at Q25 and MiXCR, keeping productive beta chains. Entries are consolidated by CDR3 protein sequence, retaining the most common genes and DNA. The sample yields about 350,000 distinct CDR3 sequences; roughly 13% were counted once. Of the sample, 22% falls within the top ten clones. The material sequenced was PBMCs or a T cell subset sorted from them (not recorded which). Source of these receptors: a man between 18 and 29 years old who had mild COVID-19 (a few samples of this study predate the infection). The sample titles of this study are shuffled in the database, so cell type and time point are left out; the donor was told from shared clones.

This clonotype was observed a handful of times. The rearrangement links TRBV6-1 to TRBJ1-1; 8 bases are a match to TRBD1. J lost 3 bases, V lost 6 bases, and 9 bases had no gene match. This CDR3 has 15 amino acids. The germline V gene encodes CDR1 MNHNS and CDR2 SASEGT. CDR3 nucleotide sequence: TGTGCCAGCAGGCCGAGGACAGGGTGGGACACTGAAGCTTTCTTT. Residues: CASRPRTGWDTEAFF.

This chain connects TRBV19 to TRBJ2-1, with D hard to call. Germline CDR1 LNHDA, CDR2 SQIVND (reference sequence). V was pared by 3 bases and J by 5 bases, with 11 bases between. This CDR3 region has 14 residues. CDR3: CASSIVGSNNEQFF. CDR3 in DNA: TGTGCCAGTAGTATCGTGGGGTCCAACAATGAGCAGTTCTTC.